Sequencing of this T cell receptor beta chain was carried out in a study of T cell repertoires in cytomegalovirus infection. Study at large: Carrying CMV and the relevant HLA type showed in public TCR beta signatures.

This clonotype was seen many times. Its antigen is currently unknown. TCRdb processed the reads anew with MiXCR; each CDR3 protein has one entry. The table records 65,000 to 90,000 distinct CDR3 sequences, under 4.5% of them present only once. Study-level findings and limits: HLA-C-restricted TCR beta clonotypes specific for CMV led the ex vivo response. Using cumulative public TCR beta family frequency, the authors identified those who carried CMV together with the relevant HLA.

Germline CDR1 is MDHEN and CDR2 is SYDVKM. V shed 7 bases and J shed 4 bases, with 11 bases lying between them. The CDR3 has 13 residues. The chain combines TRBV28 with TRBJ1-5; tentatively, D is TRBD1 (5 bases). This TCR was sampled from a human donor in good health (CMV status not recorded). Some clones in this sample may be carry-over from other donors' samples. Sequencing was performed on PBMCs. CDR3 region: CASIRGNNQPQHF. The CDR3 coding sequence is TGTGCCAGCATAAGGGGAAATAATCAGCCCCAGCATTTT.